The sample holds one count of the clone carrying this T cell receptor (beta chain). Its target is not known. Trimming pared 5 bases from V and 2 bases from J, leaving 23 bases between. This CDR3 spans 18 amino acids. Germline V gene sequence: CDR1 SGHAT, CDR2 FQNNGV. The treatment here: therapeutic diphenylcyclopropenone sensitization with weekly scalp DPC. Donors were 18 to 70-year-old alopecia patients suitable for DPC. The library labeled individual cDNA molecules by adding unique molecular identifiers to them. From the reads, TCRdb called clonotypes with MiXCR, one entry per CDR3 protein. The sample lists about 4,400 distinct CDR3 sequences; around 49% were seen once. The sample comes from a study of human T cells and chemical hapten exposure. Findings and caveats of the study: Expanded TCRs were compared with controls, and the expanded TCRs formed significantly more large CDR3 similarity clusters.

The TCR was taken from an adult with alopecia areata. Some clones in this sample may be carry-over from other donors' samples. This table probably holds off-target reads from a library built for another chain. This chain connects TRBV11-2 to TRBJ2-3, with D possibly matching TRBD1 (8 bases). This material consisted of whole blood, taken before DPC sensitization or 2, 6, or about 24 weeks after (not recorded which). The CDR3: CASSLRGLGGGYTDTQYF. In DNA form, the CDR3 reads TGTGCCAGCAGCCTCAGGGGGCTAGGCGGGGGATACACAGATACGCAGTATTTT.